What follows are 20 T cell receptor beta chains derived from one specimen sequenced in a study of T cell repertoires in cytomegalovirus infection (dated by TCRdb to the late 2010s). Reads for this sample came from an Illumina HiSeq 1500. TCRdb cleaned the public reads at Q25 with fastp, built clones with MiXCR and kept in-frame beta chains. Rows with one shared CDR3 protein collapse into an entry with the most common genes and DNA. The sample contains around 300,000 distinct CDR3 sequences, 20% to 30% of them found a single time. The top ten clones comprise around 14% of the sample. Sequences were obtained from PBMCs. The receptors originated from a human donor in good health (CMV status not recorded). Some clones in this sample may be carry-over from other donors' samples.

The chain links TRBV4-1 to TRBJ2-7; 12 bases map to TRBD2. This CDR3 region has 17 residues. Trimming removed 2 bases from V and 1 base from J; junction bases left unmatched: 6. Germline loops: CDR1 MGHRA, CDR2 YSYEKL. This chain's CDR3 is CASSQSRLAGASYEQYF. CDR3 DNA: TGCGCCAGCAGCCAATCCAGACTAGCGGGAGCTTCCTACGAGCAGTACTTC.

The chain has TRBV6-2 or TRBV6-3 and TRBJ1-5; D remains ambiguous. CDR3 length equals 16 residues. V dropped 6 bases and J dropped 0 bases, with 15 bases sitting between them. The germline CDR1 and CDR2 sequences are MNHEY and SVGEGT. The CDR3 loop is CASRPPGRYSNQPQHF. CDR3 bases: TGTGCCAGCAGGCCCCCGGGCCGCTATAGCAATCAGCCCCAGCATTTT.

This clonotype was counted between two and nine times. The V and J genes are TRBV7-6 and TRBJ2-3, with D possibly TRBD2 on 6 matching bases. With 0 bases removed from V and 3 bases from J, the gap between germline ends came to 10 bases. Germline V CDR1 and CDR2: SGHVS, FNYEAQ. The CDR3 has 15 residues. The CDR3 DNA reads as TGTGCCAGCAGCTTAGCGGACGGGAGAACAGATACGCAGTATTTT. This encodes CASSLADGRTDTQYF.

The CDR3 DNA is TGTGCCAGCAGCCCGTGGACAGAACGCACCGGGGAGCTGTTTTTT. Protein: CASSPWTERTGELFF. This chain links TRBV7-2 with TRBJ2-2; weak D call: TRBD1 (6 bases). The CDR3 totals 15 residues. V was clipped by 5 bases and J by 4 bases, with 14 bases between them. Germline V gene data show CDR1 as SGHTA and CDR2 as FQGNSA.

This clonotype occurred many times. This CDR3 reads CASSLASGSIHEQFF. The CDR3, as DNA: TGTGCCAGCAGCTTAGCCAGCGGGAGTATCCATGAGCAGTTCTTC. The gene calls are TRBV7-2 and TRBJ2-1; 8 bases agree with TRBD2. With V trimmed by 0 bases and J by 8 bases, 6 bases remained unmatched. From germline, CDR1 is SGHTA and CDR2 FQGNSA. The CDR3 length is 15 residues.

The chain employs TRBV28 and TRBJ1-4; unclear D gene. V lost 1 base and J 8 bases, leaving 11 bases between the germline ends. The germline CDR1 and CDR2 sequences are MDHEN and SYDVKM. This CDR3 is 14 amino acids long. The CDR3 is CASSLFGRPEKLFF. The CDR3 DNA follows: TGTGCCAGCAGTTTATTCGGACGGCCAGAAAAACTGTTTTTT.

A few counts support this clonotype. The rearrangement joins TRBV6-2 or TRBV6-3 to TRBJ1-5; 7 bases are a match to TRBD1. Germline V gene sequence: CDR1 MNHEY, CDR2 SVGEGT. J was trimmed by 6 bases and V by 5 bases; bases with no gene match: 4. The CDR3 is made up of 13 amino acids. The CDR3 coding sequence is TGTGCCAGCAGTACCGACAGGGTTCAGCCCCAGCATTTT. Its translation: CASSTDRVQPQHF.

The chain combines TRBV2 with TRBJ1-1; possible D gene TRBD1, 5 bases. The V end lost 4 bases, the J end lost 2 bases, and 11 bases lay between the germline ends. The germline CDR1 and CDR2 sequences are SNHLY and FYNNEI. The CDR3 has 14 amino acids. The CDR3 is CASSGPGVNTEAFF. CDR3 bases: TGTGCCAGCAGTGGTCCGGGGGTAAACACTGAAGCTTTCTTT. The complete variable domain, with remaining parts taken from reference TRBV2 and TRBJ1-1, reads EPEVTQTPSHQVTQMGQEVILRCVPISNHLYFYWYRQILGQKVEFLVSFYNNEISEKSEIFDDQFSVERPDGSNFTLKIRSTKLEDSAMYFCASSGPGVNTEAFFGQGTRLTVV.

DNA for the CDR3: TGTGCCAGCAGCTTGGAATGGGAGAGGTGGAATGAGCAGTTCTTC. Translation gives CASSLEWERWNEQFF. The rearrangement joins TRBV5-5 to TRBJ2-1; TRBD2 might be the D (5 bases). Per the germline V gene, CDR1 is SGHKS and CDR2 is YYEKEE (reference sequence). This CDR3 has 15 amino acids. V was pared by 0 bases and J by 7 bases, with 14 bases between.

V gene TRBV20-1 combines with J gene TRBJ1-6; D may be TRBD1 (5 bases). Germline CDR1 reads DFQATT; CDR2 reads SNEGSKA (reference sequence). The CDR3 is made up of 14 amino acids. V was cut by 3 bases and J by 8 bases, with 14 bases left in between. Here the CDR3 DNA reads TGCAGTGCTAGTTTAGCCAGGGAAGATTCACCCCTCCACTTT. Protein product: CSASLAREDSPLHF.

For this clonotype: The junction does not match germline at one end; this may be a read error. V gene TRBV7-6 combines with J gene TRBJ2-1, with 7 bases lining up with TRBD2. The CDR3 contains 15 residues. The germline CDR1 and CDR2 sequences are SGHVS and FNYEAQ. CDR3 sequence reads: CASSLLAGVGNEQIF. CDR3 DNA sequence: TGTGCCAGCAGCTTACTGGCGGGAGTGGGTAATGAGCAGATCTTC.

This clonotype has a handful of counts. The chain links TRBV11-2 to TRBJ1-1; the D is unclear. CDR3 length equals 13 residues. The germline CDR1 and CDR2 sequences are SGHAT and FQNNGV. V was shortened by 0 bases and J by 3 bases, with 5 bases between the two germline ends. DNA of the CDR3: TGTGCCAGCAGCTTAGATAGTGACACTGAAGCTTTCTTT. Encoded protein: CASSLDSDTEAFF.

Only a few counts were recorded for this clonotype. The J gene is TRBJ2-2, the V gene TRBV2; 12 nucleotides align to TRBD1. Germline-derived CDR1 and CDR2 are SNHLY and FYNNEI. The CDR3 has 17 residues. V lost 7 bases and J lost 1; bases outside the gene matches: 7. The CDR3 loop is CASNAGQGAGNTGELFF. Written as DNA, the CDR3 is TGTGCCAGCAATGCGGGACAGGGGGCCGGGAACACCGGGGAGCTGTTTTTT.

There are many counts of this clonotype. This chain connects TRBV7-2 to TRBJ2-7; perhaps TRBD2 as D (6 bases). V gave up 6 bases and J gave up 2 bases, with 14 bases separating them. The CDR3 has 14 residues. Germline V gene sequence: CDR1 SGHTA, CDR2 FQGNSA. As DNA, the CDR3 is TGTGCCAGCAGGGGGGACTGGGGAGCCTACGAGCAGTACTTC. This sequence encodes CASRGDWGAYEQYF.

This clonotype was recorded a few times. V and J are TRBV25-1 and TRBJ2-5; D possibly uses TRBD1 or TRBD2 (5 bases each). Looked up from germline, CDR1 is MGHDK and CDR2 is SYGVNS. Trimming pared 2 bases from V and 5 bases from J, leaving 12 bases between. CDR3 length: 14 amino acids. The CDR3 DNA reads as TGTGCCAGCAGTGAAGCCGGGGCTCCCGAGACCCAGTACTTC. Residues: CASSEAGAPETQYF. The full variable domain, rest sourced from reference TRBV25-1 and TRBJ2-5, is EADIYQTPRYLVIGTGKKITLECSQTMGHDKMYWYQQDPGMELHLIHYSYGVNSTEKGDLSSESTVSRIRTEHFPLTLESARPSHTSQYLCASSEAGAPETQYFGPGTRLLVL.

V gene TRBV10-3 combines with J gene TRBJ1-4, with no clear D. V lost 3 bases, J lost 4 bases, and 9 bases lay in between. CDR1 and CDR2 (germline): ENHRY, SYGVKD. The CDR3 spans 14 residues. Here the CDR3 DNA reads TGTGCCATCAGTGAACAACAGAGTAATGAAAAACTGTTTTTT. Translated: CAISEQQSNEKLFF.

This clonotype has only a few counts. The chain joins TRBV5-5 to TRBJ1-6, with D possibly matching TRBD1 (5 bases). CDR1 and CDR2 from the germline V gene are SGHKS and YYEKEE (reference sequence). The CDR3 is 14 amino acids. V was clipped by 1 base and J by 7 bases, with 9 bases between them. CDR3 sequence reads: CASSLRGGNSPLHF. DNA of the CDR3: TGTGCCAGCAGCTTGCGGGGGGGGAATTCACCCCTCCACTTT.

The CDR3 DNA reads TGTGCCAGCAGCCGGGGGGCCGGGGAGCTGTTTTTT. It encodes CASSRGAGELFF. The rearrangement uses TRBV14 and TRBJ2-2; a possible D gene is TRBD2 (6 bases). Germline CDR1 is SGHDN and CDR2 is FVKESK. The length of the CDR3 is 12 residues. Between the trimmed V and J ends, which lost 4 bases and 6 bases, there was a span of 6 bases.

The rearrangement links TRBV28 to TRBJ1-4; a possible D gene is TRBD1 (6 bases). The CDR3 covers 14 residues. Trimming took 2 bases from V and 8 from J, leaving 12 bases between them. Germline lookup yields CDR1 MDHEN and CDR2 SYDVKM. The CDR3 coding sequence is TGTGCCAGCAGTTTAGCCCAGGGGATCGAAAAACTGTTTTTT. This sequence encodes CASSLAQGIEKLFF. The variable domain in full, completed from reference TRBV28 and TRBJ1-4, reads DVKVTQSSRYLVKRTGEKVFLECVQDMDHENMFWYRQDPGLGLRLIYFSYDVKMKEKGDIPEGYSVSREKKERFSLILESASTNQTSMYLCASSLAQGIEKLFFGSGTQLSVL.

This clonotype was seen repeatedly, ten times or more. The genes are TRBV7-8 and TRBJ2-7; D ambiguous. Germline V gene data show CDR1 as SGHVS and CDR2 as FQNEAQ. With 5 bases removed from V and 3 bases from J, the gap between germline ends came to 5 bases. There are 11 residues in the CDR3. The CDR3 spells CASSLDYEQYF. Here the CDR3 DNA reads TGTGCCAGCAGCCTAGACTACGAGCAGTACTTC.